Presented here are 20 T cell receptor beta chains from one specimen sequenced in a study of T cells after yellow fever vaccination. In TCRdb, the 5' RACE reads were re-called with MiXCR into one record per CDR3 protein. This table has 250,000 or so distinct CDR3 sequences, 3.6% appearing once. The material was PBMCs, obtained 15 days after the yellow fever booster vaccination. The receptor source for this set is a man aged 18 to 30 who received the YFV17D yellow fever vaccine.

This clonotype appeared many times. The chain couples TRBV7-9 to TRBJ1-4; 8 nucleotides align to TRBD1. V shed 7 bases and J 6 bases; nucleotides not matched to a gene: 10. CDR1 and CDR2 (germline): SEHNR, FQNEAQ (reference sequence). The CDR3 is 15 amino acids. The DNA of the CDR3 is TGTGCCAGCACCTCTGGACAGGGCGAAGATGAAAAACTGTTTTTT. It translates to CASTSGQGEDEKLFF.

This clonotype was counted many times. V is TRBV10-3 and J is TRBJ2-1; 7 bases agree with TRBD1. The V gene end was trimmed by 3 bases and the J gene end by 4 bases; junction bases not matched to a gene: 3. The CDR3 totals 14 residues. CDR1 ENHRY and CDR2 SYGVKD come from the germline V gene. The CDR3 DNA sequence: TGTGCCATCAGTGACGACAGGGAATACAATGAGCAGTTCTTC. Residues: CAISDDREYNEQFF.

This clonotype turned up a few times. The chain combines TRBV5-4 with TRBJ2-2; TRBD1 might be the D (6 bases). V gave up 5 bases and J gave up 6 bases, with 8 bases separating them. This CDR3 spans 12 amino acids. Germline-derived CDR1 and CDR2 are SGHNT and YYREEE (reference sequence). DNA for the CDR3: TGTGCCAGCAGAGGGGGTTCCGGGGAGCTGTTTTTT. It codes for CASRGGSGELFF.

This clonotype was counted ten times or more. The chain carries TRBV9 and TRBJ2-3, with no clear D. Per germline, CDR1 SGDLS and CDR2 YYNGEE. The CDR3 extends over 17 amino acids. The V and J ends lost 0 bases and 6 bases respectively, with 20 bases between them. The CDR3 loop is CASSVGASRVVWDTQYF. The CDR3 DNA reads TGTGCCAGCAGCGTAGGGGCTAGTCGGGTCGTTTGGGATACGCAGTATTTT.

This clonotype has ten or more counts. CDR3 in amino acids: CASGAPGTGNTGELFF. CDR3 nucleotides: TGTGCCAGCGGAGCGCCCGGGACAGGAAACACCGGGGAGCTGTTTTTT. V usage is TRBV7-9 and J usage is TRBJ2-2; 8 bases are a match to TRBD1. The CDR3 runs to 16 residues. J gave up 2 bases and V 8 bases, and 10 bases lay outside the gene matches. Germline V lookup: CDR1 SEHNR, CDR2 FQNEAQ (reference sequence).

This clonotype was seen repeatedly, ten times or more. This CDR3 is CAISETQDYEQYF. Written as DNA, the CDR3 is TGTGCCATCAGTGAAACACAGGACTACGAGCAGTACTTC. The V call is TRBV10-3, the J call TRBJ2-7; D possibly corresponds to TRBD1 (5 bases). Trimming took off 3 bases at V and 3 bases at J, with 9 bases between the two ends. Germline CDR1 ENHRY, CDR2 SYGVKD. This CDR3 is built from 13 residues.

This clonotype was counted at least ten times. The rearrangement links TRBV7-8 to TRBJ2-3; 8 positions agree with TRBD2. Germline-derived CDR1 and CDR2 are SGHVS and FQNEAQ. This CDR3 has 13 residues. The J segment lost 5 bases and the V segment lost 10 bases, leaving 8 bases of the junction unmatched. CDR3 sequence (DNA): TGTGCCACAGGGGCGGGGGGCGGAGATACGCAGTATTTT. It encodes CATGAGGGDTQYF.

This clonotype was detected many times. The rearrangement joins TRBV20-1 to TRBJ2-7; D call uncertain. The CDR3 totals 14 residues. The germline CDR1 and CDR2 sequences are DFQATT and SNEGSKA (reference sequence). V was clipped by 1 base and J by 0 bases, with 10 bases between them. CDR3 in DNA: TGCAGTGCTAGAGCACAAGCGAGCTCCTACGAGCAGTACGTC. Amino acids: CSARAQASSYEQYV.

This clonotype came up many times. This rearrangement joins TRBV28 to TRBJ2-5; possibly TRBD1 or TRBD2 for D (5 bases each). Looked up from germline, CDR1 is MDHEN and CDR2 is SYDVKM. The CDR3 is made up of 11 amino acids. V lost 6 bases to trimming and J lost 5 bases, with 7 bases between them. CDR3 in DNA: TGTGCCAGCAGGGGGGAGGAGACCCAGTACTTC. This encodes CASRGEETQYF. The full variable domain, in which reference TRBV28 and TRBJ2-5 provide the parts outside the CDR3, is DVKVTQSSRYLVKRTGEKVFLECVQDMDHENMFWYRQDPGLGLRLIYFSYDVKMKEKGDIPEGYSVSREKKERFSLILESASTNQTSMYLCASRGEETQYFGPGTRLLVL.

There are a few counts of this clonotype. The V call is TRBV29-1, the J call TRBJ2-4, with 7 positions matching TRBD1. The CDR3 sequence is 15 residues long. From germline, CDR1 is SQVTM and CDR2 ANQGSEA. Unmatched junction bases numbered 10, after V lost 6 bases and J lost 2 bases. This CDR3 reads CSVARQGSSKNIQYF. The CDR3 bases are TGCAGCGTGGCTCGACAGGGAAGCTCCAAAAACATTCAGTACTTC.

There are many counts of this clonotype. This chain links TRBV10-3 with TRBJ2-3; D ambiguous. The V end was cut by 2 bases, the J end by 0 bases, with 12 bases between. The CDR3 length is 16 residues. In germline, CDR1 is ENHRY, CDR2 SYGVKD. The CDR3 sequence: CAISEPRATSTDTQYF. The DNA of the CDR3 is TGTGCCATCAGTGAGCCCCGAGCAACGAGCACAGATACGCAGTATTTT.

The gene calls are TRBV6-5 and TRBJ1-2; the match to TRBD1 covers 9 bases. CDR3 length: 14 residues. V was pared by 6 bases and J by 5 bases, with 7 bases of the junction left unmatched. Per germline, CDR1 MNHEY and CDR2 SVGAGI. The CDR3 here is CASRLGQGVYGYTF. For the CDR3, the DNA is TGTGCCAGCAGACTGGGACAGGGTGTATATGGCTACACCTTC.

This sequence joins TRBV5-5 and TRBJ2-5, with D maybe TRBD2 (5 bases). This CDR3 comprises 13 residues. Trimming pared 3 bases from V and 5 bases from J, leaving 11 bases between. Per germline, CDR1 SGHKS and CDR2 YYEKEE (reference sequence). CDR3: CASSSPGSETQYF. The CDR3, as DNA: TGTGCCAGCAGCTCCCCGGGGTCCGAGACCCAGTACTTC. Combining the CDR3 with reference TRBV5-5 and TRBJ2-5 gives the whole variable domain DAGVTQSPTHLIKTRGQQVTLRCSPISGHKSVSWYQQVLGQGPQFIFQYYEKEERGRGNFPDRFSARQFPNYSSELNVNALLLGDSALYLCASSSPGSETQYFGPGTRLLVL.

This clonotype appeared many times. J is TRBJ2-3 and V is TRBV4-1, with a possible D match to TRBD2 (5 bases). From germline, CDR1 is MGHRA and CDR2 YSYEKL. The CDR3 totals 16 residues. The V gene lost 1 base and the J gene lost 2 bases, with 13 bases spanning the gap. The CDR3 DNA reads TGCGCCAGCAGCCAAGTCGGGAAAGGAGTCACAGATACGCAGTATTTT. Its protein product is CASSQVGKGVTDTQYF.

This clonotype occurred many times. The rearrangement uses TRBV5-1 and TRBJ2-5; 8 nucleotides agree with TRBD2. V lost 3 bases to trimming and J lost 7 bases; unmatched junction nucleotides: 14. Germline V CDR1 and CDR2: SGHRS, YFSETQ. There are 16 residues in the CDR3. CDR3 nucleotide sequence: TGCGCCAGCAGCTCAAGCCCGACTAGCGCCTCAGGGACCCAGTACTTC. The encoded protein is CASSSSPTSASGTQYF.

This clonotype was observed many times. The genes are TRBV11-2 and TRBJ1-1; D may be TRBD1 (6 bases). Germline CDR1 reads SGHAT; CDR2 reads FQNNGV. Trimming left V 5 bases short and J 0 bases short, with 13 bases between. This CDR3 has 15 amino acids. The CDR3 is CASSRGGGMNTEAFF. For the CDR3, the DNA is TGTGCCAGCAGCCGAGGGGGAGGGATGAACACTGAAGCTTTCTTT.

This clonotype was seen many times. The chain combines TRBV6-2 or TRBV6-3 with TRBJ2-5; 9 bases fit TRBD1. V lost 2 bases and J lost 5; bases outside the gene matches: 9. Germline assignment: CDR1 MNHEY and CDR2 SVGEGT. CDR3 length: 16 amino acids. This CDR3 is CASSYPWTGVRETQYF. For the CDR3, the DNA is TGTGCCAGCAGTTACCCCTGGACAGGGGTCCGGGAGACCCAGTACTTC.

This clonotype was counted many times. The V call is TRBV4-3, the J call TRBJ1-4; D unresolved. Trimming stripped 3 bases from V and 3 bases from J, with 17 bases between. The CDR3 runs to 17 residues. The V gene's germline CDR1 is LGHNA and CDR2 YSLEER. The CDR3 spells CASSQTTPRPANEKLFF. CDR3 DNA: TGCGCCAGCAGCCAGACGACACCCCGGCCGGCTAATGAAAAACTGTTTTTT.

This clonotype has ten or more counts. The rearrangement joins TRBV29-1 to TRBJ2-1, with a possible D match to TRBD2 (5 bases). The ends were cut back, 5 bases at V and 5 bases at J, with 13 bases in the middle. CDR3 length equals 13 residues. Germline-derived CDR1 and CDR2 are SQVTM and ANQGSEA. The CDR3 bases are TGCAGCGTTTACTTCGTCGGGGACAATGAGCAGTTCTTC. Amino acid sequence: CSVYFVGDNEQFF.

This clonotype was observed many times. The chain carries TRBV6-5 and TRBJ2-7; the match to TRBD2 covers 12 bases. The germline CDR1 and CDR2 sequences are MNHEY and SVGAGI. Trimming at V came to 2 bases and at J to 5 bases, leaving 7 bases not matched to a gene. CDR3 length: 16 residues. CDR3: CASSYTGLAGSHEQYF. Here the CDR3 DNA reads TGTGCCAGCAGTTACACCGGACTAGCGGGGTCCCACGAGCAGTACTTC.